Listed below are T cell receptor beta chains from one sample, sequenced in a study of blood T cell repertoires in COVID-19. Profiling relied on immunoSEQ multiplex PCR, and the TCRdb table lists in-frame clones only, not all of them. In the table there are hundreds of thousands of clones, 80% to 90% of which are singletons. The sequenced material came from PBMCs or T cells enriched from blood (not recorded which). These TCRs come from a woman under 30 who had recovered from COVID-19. Each CDR3 is given with its conserved first and last residue.

v_call: TRBV7-7; j_call: TRBJ1-1; cdr3_aa: CASSPAGTGGTEAFF
v_call: TRBV10-2; j_call: TRBJ1-1; cdr3_aa: CASSTGTPNTEAFF
v_call: TRBV3-1/TRBV3-2; j_call: TRBJ1-6; cdr3_aa: CASSQGVQGTSPLHF
v_call: TRBV19; j_call: TRBJ1-6; cdr3_aa: CASSPRTGGQSPLHF
v_call: TRBV6-5; j_call: TRBJ2-1; cdr3_aa: CATKDRYNEQFF
v_call: TRBV20-1; j_call: TRBJ1-2; cdr3_aa: CSAPERGYTF
v_call: TRBV1; j_call: TRBJ2-2; cdr3_aa: CTSSPLAENTGELFF
v_call: TRBV5-1; j_call: TRBJ2-5; cdr3_aa: CASSFQVETQYF
v_call: TRBV19; j_call: TRBJ1-2; cdr3_aa: CASSSSGQGGYGYTF
v_call: TRBV19; j_call: TRBJ1-5; cdr3_aa: CASSVTGPGAQPQHF
v_call: TRBV30; j_call: TRBJ1-6; cdr3_aa: CAWRAPGTGSLYSPLHF
v_call: TRBV6-6; j_call: TRBJ1-5; cdr3_aa: CASKTGEGQPQHF
v_call: TRBV18; j_call: TRBJ2-1; cdr3_aa: CASCPRDNSYNEQFF
v_call: TRBV28; j_call: TRBJ1-5; cdr3_aa: CASSFPDRYQPQHF
v_call: TRBV15; j_call: TRBJ2-7; cdr3_aa: CATSRETGNPTYEQYF
v_call: TRBV11-2; j_call: TRBJ2-1; cdr3_aa: CASSQGTGGWEQFF
v_call: TRBV19; j_call: TRBJ2-3; cdr3_aa: CASSILAGNTDTQYF
v_call: TRBV25-1; j_call: TRBJ1-1; cdr3_aa: CASSEGGVAFF
v_call: TRBV3-1/TRBV3-2; j_call: TRBJ2-3; cdr3_aa: CASSHRGTDRTDTQYF
v_call: TRBV27; j_call: TRBJ2-1; cdr3_aa: CASSLRQGKQFF
v_call: TRBV18; j_call: TRBJ1-2; cdr3_aa: CASSPDRGNGYTF
v_call: TRBV4-1; j_call: TRBJ2-7; cdr3_aa: CASSQDRGGDEQYF
v_call: TRBV6-5; j_call: TRBJ1-6; cdr3_aa: CASSYFQDSPLHF
v_call: TRBV3-1/TRBV3-2; j_call: TRBJ2-3; cdr3_aa: CASSLGTGETSTDTQYF
v_call: TRBV4-1; j_call: TRBJ1-5; cdr3_aa: CASSRREGQPQHF
v_call: TRBV24-1; j_call: TRBJ2-5; cdr3_aa: CATSDFRRRRGTLQETQYF
v_call: TRBV6-1; j_call: TRBJ2-2; cdr3_aa: CASSEPRGYTGELFF
v_call: TRBV10-1; j_call: TRBJ2-2; cdr3_aa: CASSEPTGAGELFF
v_call: TRBV28; j_call: TRBJ2-7; cdr3_aa: CASSPSGGAYEQYF
v_call: TRBV15; j_call: TRBJ2-4; cdr3_aa: CATEGRLAKNIQYF
v_call: TRBV4-1; j_call: TRBJ2-2; cdr3_aa: CASSQEPTSGGLEGTGELFF
v_call: TRBV3-1/TRBV3-2; j_call: TRBJ2-7; cdr3_aa: CASSLVERGRGSYEQYF
v_call: TRBV6-5; j_call: TRBJ2-5; cdr3_aa: CASRRPGQGGYF
v_call: TRBV19; j_call: TRBJ1-5; cdr3_aa: CASSQSRGQGNQPQHF
v_call: TRBV29-1; j_call: TRBJ2-3; cdr3_aa: CSVAGRSTDTQYF
v_call: TRBV5-6; j_call: TRBJ2-7; cdr3_aa: CASSLGTQYEQYF
v_call: TRBV28; j_call: TRBJ1-6; cdr3_aa: CASRLAGTHNSPLHF
v_call: TRBV19; j_call: TRBJ1-5; cdr3_aa: CASSITHNQPQHF
v_call: TRBV10-1; j_call: TRBJ2-1; cdr3_aa: CASSFQGVADEQFF
v_call: TRBV2; j_call: TRBJ2-5; cdr3_aa: CASSTGVGETQYF
v_call: TRBV24-1; j_call: TRBJ2-1; cdr3_aa: CATSDFRGADEQFF
v_call: TRBV6-6; j_call: TRBJ2-1; cdr3_aa: CASTHRGLRNNEQFF
v_call: TRBV7-8; j_call: TRBJ1-6; cdr3_aa: CASSSPGQLSYNSPLHF
v_call: TRBV10-3; j_call: TRBJ2-1; cdr3_aa: CAISIISGGSNEQFF
v_call: TRBV4-1; j_call: TRBJ1-5; cdr3_aa: CASSQVAQGGQPQHF
v_call: TRBV3-1/TRBV3-2; j_call: TRBJ2-7; cdr3_aa: CASSQRSGGGYEQYF
v_call: TRBV27; j_call: TRBJ1-6; cdr3_aa: CASSLKAQSPLHF
v_call: TRBV28; j_call: TRBJ2-7; cdr3_aa: CASSLEFVGAGEQYF
v_call: TRBV19; j_call: TRBJ2-1; cdr3_aa: CASNTLAGGPYNEQFF
v_call: TRBV6-5; j_call: TRBJ1-1; cdr3_aa: CASSRQGMAFF